The entry below describes one T cell receptor (beta chain). This clonotype was recorded many times. Its antigen remains unidentified. No much larger clone is present one base from it, and per-base qualities are unavailable. The germline ends are 13 bases apart after V is trimmed by 3 bases and J by 5 bases. The CDR3 measures 15 amino acids from cysteine to phenylalanine. CDR3 DNA is the only sequence kept; it has 45 bases, read in frame from the first base. As encoded in the germline V gene, CDR1 is KGHSH while CDR2 is LQKENI. For whole blood analysis, 2.5 ml of peripheral blood was collected from healthy adult volunteers into Tempus tubes, and RNA was extracted following the manufacturer's instructions. The study reported a robust and sensitive protocol to amplify, sequence and analyze TCRs, based on 3' ligation of a UMI-containing oligonucleotide to TCR cDNA. Total RNA was treated with RQ1 DNase, without cell sorting, prior to reverse transcription, with an input of about 1 to 1000 ng being targeted. Libraries were prepared from skin biopsies and whole blood so that pipeline robustness could be tested in samples in which T cells form a minority population.

Libraries were prepared through 5' RACE. For the blood and skin samples, TCR RNA was reverse transcribed with SuperScript IV using primers for the alpha and beta constant regions. Four rounds of PCR, run with the SP2 primer together with nested alpha and beta constant region primers, were used to amplify the ligated cDNA. An oligonucleotide carrying the Illumina SP2 primer and a UMI was ligated to the cDNA 3' end using T4 RNA ligase 1. To prevent hairpin formation, the 12-nucleotide UMI was made up of two random hexamers with an eight-base spacer between them. From the second PCR onward, the TCR alpha and beta chain libraries were handled separately, and dual indexing was used for multiplexing. After pooling, the indexed libraries were analyzed by capillary electrophoresis and sequenced on either an Illumina MiSeq or NextSeq. To boost base diversity and improve cluster recognition, PhiX DNA at about 4.5-7% was spiked into the libraries. In the source study's methods: Demultiplexor extracted UMIs from read 2, combined them with read 1 TCR sequence, and split reads by sample indices. Decombinator identified V and J genes and V-J junctions, assigning each TCR a five-part identifier including V and J deletions. UMIs were used by Collapsinator to correct sequencing errors and PCR amplification heterogeneity, so that a UMI-based abundance was obtained for each TCR. Identifiers were converted to nucleotide sequence by CDR3Translator and translated to amino acids, and CDR3 regions were extracted on the basis of terminal motifs. After normalization to the amount of input RNA, the error-corrected alpha and beta TCR counts from blood and from skin were compared. TCRdb itself trimmed the public reads at Q25 with fastp, ran MiXCR and retained productive beta chains. Merged by CDR3 protein, the rows form single entries marked with the most common genes and DNA. TCRdb assigned the V and J calls; the authors' analysis was not used. Recorded for this sample are about 21,000 distinct CDR3 sequences; roughly 4% of them occurred a single time. The ten top clones hold about 7.8% of the sample.

The data belong to a study of naive and memory T cell subsets (dated 2017 in TCRdb). Study-level background: According to the figure summarizing the samples, there were around 10 blood donors, 7 tuberculin skin test biopsies and 3 saline control biopsies. PCR2 was typically a SYBR Green qPCR stopped at a set threshold; low-input samples could instead use end-point PCR (roughly 6 cycles).

Paper-wide results and their limitations: The potential sensitivity of the RNA-based method to TCR transcript changes with T cell activation and differentiation was acknowledged.

The sequence was collected from a male donor in good health. This chain is built from TRBV18 and TRBJ1-4; TRBD1 might be the D gene, on 5 matching bases. Here the CDR3 is given as CASSPSGTVNEKLFF. The sequence in DNA is TGTGCCAGCTCACCGTCAGGGACGGTGAATGAAAAACTGTTTTTT. Here the CDR3 is joined to the reference TRBV18 and TRBJ1-4 genes, and the full variable domain is: NAGVMQNPRHLVRRRGQEARLRCSPMKGHSHVYWYRQLPEEGLKFMVYLQKENIIDESGMPKERFSAEFPKEGPSILRIQQVVRGDSAAYFCASSPSGTVNEKLFFGSGTQLSVL.